This T cell receptor (beta chain) was observed in a study of tumor-infiltrating lymphocytes in primary liver carcinoma. On the study more broadly: Tumor lesions were T1-T3 N0M0 and spanned roughly 4 to 10 cm. General study findings and limits: Tumors had a significantly higher top-250-clone fraction than blood (p = 0.039).

Germline loops: CDR1 MGHRA, CDR2 YSYEKL. The CDR3 is 14 residues long. The study co-extracted DNA and RNA from 20-30 mg of unsorted bulk tissue. Concerning this clonotype: Its antigen is not identified. At one of its ends the junction is not consistent with the germline gene, which may arise from a read error.

The authors made TCR beta cDNA from 400 to 550 ng total RNA with a constant-region primer. Three nested multiplex PCR rounds of slightly modified ARM-PCR generated TCR beta libraries. The study ran its first two PCR rounds for roughly 11 cycles each, using TRBV1-TRBV30 forward primers and a C-beta reverse primer. TCRdb processed the multiplex PCR reads anew with MiXCR; each CDR3 protein has one entry. The data show around 60,000 distinct CDR3 sequences, approximately 74% seen once. The sequence was obtained from a man aged 40-49 years with primary liver carcinoma and hepatitis B virus infection. This chain links TRBV4-1 with TRBJ1-2, with a possible D match to TRBD1 (5 bases). Sequenced sample: liver tumor tissue from sampling region 4. Stated subset: tumor region T4, right-lateral pole. In DNA form, the CDR3 reads TGCGCCAGCAGCCAATACTGGGACTCCTATGGCTACGCCTTC. As protein: CASSQYWDSYGYAF.